The 26 T cell receptor beta chains listed next were all sequenced from one sample in a study of shared clonotypes between healthy human individuals. Here immunoSEQ multiplex PCR was the method, and the copy in TCRdb shows in-frame clones only, minus some. The sample records 1,400,000 or so clones, approximately 98.5% being singletons. Sample: naive CD4+ T cells sorted from blood. Subset: CD45RA+ positively selected. The receptor set was obtained from a man aged 25-45 years in good health.

Only one count was recorded for this clone. This chain connects TRBV28 to TRBJ1-2; TRBD1 matches at 7 bases. The CDR3 is 14 residues long. V shed 6 bases, J shed 3 bases, and the junction held 7 bases outside the gene matches. Germline loops: CDR1 MDHEN, CDR2 SYDVKM. The CDR3 here is CASRLQTGYYGYTF. Written as DNA, the CDR3 is TGTGCCAGCAGGCTTCAGACAGGGTACTATGGCTACACCTTC.

The chain has TRBV2 and TRBJ2-1; 16 bases line up with TRBD2. Germline CDR1 is SNHLY and CDR2 is FYNNEI. With 8 bases clipped from V and 8 bases from J, the junction kept 9 bases outside the gene matches. The CDR3 is made up of 16 amino acids. The CDR3 DNA follows: TGTGCCAGCTGGGAACTGGGACTAGCGGGAGGGGATGAGCAGTTCTTC. Translating gives CASWELGLAGGDEQFF.

The chain has TRBV9 and TRBJ2-3; D gene ambiguous. V lost 3 bases and J lost 1, with 21 bases in between. There are 18 residues in the CDR3. The germline V gene has CDR1 SGDLS and CDR2 YYNGEE. Here the CDR3 reads CASSERLTSEIRTDTQYF. CDR3 sequence (DNA): TGTGCCAGCAGCGAGCGTCTCACGTCTGAAATTCGCACAGATACGCAGTATTTT.

This rearrangement joins TRBV7-6 to TRBJ2-3; tentative D call: TRBD2 (7 bases). Trimming left V 4 bases short and J 6 bases short, with 14 bases between. This CDR3 is built from 14 residues. Per the germline V gene, CDR1 is SGHVS and CDR2 is FNYEAQ. CDR3 coding DNA: TGTGCCAGCAGCTATGGCCCGGGGGGCGATACGCAGTATTTT. Its protein is CASSYGPGGDTQYF.

The chain employs TRBV7-8 and TRBJ2-1, with a weak D call TRBD1 (6 bases). The CDR3 spans 17 residues. Germline CDR1 and CDR2: SGHVS and FQNEAQ. Trimming pared 1 base from V and 1 base from J, leaving 14 bases between. The CDR3 sequence: CASSLVRFTGSYNEQFF. CDR3 in DNA: TGTGCCAGCAGCTTAGTTCGGTTTACAGGGTCCTACAATGAGCAGTTCTTC.

V is TRBV5-1 and J is TRBJ2-1, with TRBD2 matching over 7 bases. The CDR3 has 15 amino acids. Trimming removed 1 base from V and 4 bases from J; junction bases left unmatched: 5. Germline V gives CDR1 SGHRS, CDR2 YFSETQ. CDR3 sequence: CASSLFAGEYNEQFF. In DNA, the CDR3 is TGCGCCAGCAGCTTGTTTGCGGGAGAATACAATGAGCAGTTCTTC.

This chain joins TRBV13 and TRBJ1-4, with 7 nucleotides matching TRBD1. Trimming at V came to 5 bases and at J to 2 bases, leaving 5 bases not matched to a gene. Germline V gene lookup returns CDR1 PRHDT and CDR2 FYEKMQ (reference sequence). There are 15 residues in the CDR3. The CDR3 nucleotides read TGTGCCAGCAGCCTACTGACAGGGACTAATGAAAAACTGTTTTTT. This encodes CASSLLTGTNEKLFF.

The chain is built from TRBV6-5 and TRBJ2-7, with D tentatively TRBD1 (7 bases). Trimming removed 5 bases at V and 7 bases at J, with 18 bases between. The CDR3 covers 14 residues. The germline gives CDR1 MNHEY, CDR2 SVGAGI. In DNA, the CDR3 is TGTGCCAGCAGTCAACAGGGGCTAGGGGGGGAGCAGTACTTC. As protein: CASSQQGLGGEQYF.

This chain uses TRBV7-2 with TRBJ2-5; TRBD2 agrees at 9 bases. The CDR3 runs 16 residues. CDR1 is SGHTA and CDR2 is FQGNSA in the germline V gene. Losses at the gene ends were 5 bases for V and 5 bases for J; bases not matched to a gene: 12. The CDR3 reads CASSPAVAGARETQYF. The CDR3 bases are TGTGCCAGCAGCCCGGCGGTAGCGGGAGCAAGGGAGACCCAGTACTTC.

The V gene is TRBV6-1, the J gene TRBJ2-1, with 12 nucleotides matching TRBD2. This CDR3 is 18 amino acids long. With 3 bases clipped from V and 0 bases from J, the junction kept 6 bases outside the gene matches. Germline V lookup: CDR1 MNHNS, CDR2 SASEGT. CDR3 residues: CASSEGLAGSGSYNEQFF. Written as DNA, the CDR3 is TGTGCCAGCAGTGAGGGACTAGCGGGTTCCGGCTCCTACAATGAGCAGTTCTTC.

This chain links TRBV30 with TRBJ1-2; D remains ambiguous. Germline CDR1 and CDR2: GTSNPN and SVGIG (reference sequence). Between the trimmed V and J ends, which lost 4 bases and 4 bases, there was a span of 4 bases. There are 10 residues in the CDR3. CDR3 in amino acids: CAWKGYGYTF. CDR3 DNA: TGTGCCTGGAAGGGCTATGGCTACACCTTC.

This clone appeared once. This chain joins TRBV11-2 and TRBJ1-2; 8 nucleotides line up with TRBD1. The junction had 15 bases not matched to a gene; V was cut back by 5 bases and J by 4 bases. CDR1 and CDR2 from the germline V gene are SGHAT and FQNNGV. The CDR3 loop spans 17 amino acids. The CDR3 sequence: CASSPAGGFSPGYGYTF. CDR3 nucleotides: TGTGCCAGCAGCCCAGCAGGGGGCTTTAGTCCGGGCTATGGCTACACCTTC.

The J gene is TRBJ2-1, the V gene TRBV2, with TRBD1 identical over 9 bases. V dropped 8 bases and J dropped 10; count of bases not matched to a gene: 6. The CDR3 loop spans 12 amino acids. Looked up from germline, CDR1 is SNHLY and CDR2 is FYNNEI. The CDR3 nucleotides are TGTGCCAGCGGGGGACAGGGAGTGGAGCAGTTCTTC. This sequence encodes CASGGQGVEQFF.

The V call is TRBV7-9, the J call TRBJ2-5, with 16 bases aligning to TRBD2. V lost 8 bases and J lost 5; bases outside the gene matches: 5. The CDR3 totals 15 residues. The V gene's germline CDR1 is SEHNR and CDR2 FQNEAQ (reference sequence). The CDR3 sequence: CASASGLAGGETQYF. The DNA of the CDR3 is TGTGCCAGCGCCTCGGGACTAGCGGGAGGGGAGACCCAGTACTTC.

This clone has a single count. The chain links TRBV18 to TRBJ1-5; D gene ambiguous. The V gene lost 8 bases and the J gene lost 1 base, with 6 bases spanning the gap. The CDR3 is made up of 12 amino acids. Germline V gene sequence: CDR1 KGHSH, CDR2 LQKENI. CDR3 nucleotides: TGTGCCAGCCGGGGAAGCAATCAGCCCCAGCATTTT. Translation gives CASRGSNQPQHF.

The chain combines TRBV18 with TRBJ1-4; unclear D gene. The CDR3 is made up of 13 amino acids. V was cut by 6 bases and J by 8 bases, with 13 bases left in between. From germline, CDR1 is KGHSH and CDR2 LQKENI. The CDR3 spells CASSPLDGEKLFF. Here the CDR3 DNA reads TGTGCCAGCTCCCCCCTGGATGGGGAAAAACTGTTTTTT.

The chain recombines TRBV6-1 with TRBJ1-5, with 8 bases that match TRBD1. V trimming: 7 bases; J trimming: 4 bases; junction bases outside the gene matches: 6. This CDR3 is 14 amino acids long. Germline CDR1 and CDR2: MNHNS and SASEGT. CDR3: CASKGTGGNQPQHF. DNA of the CDR3: TGTGCCAGCAAAGGGACAGGAGGAAATCAGCCCCAGCATTTT.

The rearrangement links TRBV18 to TRBJ2-7; 14 nucleotides match TRBD2. Germline values: CDR1 KGHSH, CDR2 LQKENI. The CDR3 loop spans 19 amino acids. V trimming: 6 bases; J trimming: 3 bases; junction bases outside the gene matches: 16. CDR3 in amino acids: CASSLKFSGTSGSLYEQYF. CDR3 nucleotide sequence: TGTGCCAGCTCTCTCAAGTTCTCCGGGACTAGCGGGAGCCTCTACGAGCAGTACTTC.

This clone is a singleton in its sample. V is TRBV25-1 and J is TRBJ1-4; the D gene is possibly TRBD1 (6 bases). Germline CDR1 reads MGHDK; CDR2 reads SYGVNS. There are 13 residues in the CDR3. The V end lost 8 bases, the J end lost 10 bases, and 17 bases lay between the germline ends. The DNA of the CDR3 is TGTGCCAGCGGAAGAGGGGGACTATCAAAACTGTTTTTT. Translated: CASGRGGLSKLFF.

The rearrangement uses TRBV5-1 and TRBJ2-1; 9 positions match TRBD2. The CDR3 consists of 17 residues. The V and J ends lost 3 bases and 2 bases, in that order; junction bases with no gene match: 9. The germline V gene has CDR1 SGHRS and CDR2 YFSETQ. CDR3: CASSSYPTSGAYNEQFF. Written as DNA, the CDR3 is TGCGCCAGCAGCTCCTATCCGACTAGCGGAGCCTACAATGAGCAGTTCTTC. Filled out from reference TRBV5-1 and TRBJ2-1, the complete variable domain reads KAGVTQTPRYLIKTRGQQVTLSCSPISGHRSVSWYQQTPGQGLQFLFEYFSETQRNKGNFPGRFSGRQFSNSRSEMNVSTLELGDSALYLCASSSYPTSGAYNEQFFGPGTRLTVL.

This sequence joins TRBV18 and TRBJ2-2, with 10 bases matching TRBD2. The junction had 2 bases not matched to a gene; V was cut back by 4 bases and J by 0 bases. The length of the CDR3 is 16 residues. CDR1 is KGHSH and CDR2 is LQKENI in the germline V gene. CDR3 sequence reads: CASSLTSGANTGELFF. The CDR3 DNA follows: TGTGCCAGCTCACTAACTAGCGGGGCGAACACCGGGGAGCTGTTTTTT.

CDR3 sequence: CASRRKLGAGGTGELFF. For the CDR3, the DNA is TGTGCCAGCAGACGAAAATTGGGGGCAGGGGGCACCGGGGAGCTGTTTTTT. The chain uses TRBV11-1 and TRBJ2-2; 7 bases fit TRBD1. The CDR3 runs to 17 residues. Losses at the gene ends were 6 bases for V and 4 bases for J; bases not matched to a gene: 14. Germline V gene data show CDR1 as SGHAT and CDR2 as FQDESV (reference sequence).

CDR3 loop: CASSLRGLAGGGKNEQFF. CDR3 DNA sequence: TGCGCCAGCAGCCTACGGGGACTAGCGGGAGGTGGGAAAAATGAGCAGTTCTTC. This chain links TRBV4-1 with TRBJ2-1; 15 nucleotides agree with TRBD2. V trimming: 4 bases; J trimming: 7 bases; junction bases outside the gene matches: 11. CDR3 length: 18 residues. Germline CDR1 is MGHRA and CDR2 is YSYEKL.

The chain employs TRBV5-1 and TRBJ2-1; no firm D call. This CDR3 spans 16 amino acids. V shed 1 base and J shed 0 bases, with 11 bases lying between them. Germline-derived CDR1 and CDR2 are SGHRS and YFSETQ. The CDR3 spells CASSLRVAGSYNEQFF. The CDR3 DNA sequence: TGCGCCAGCAGCTTGCGGGTAGCAGGCTCCTACAATGAGCAGTTCTTC.

V gene TRBV5-4 combines with J gene TRBJ2-3; 8 bases agree with TRBD2. The trim removed 0 bases at V and 2 bases at J, leaving 5 bases unmatched. From germline, CDR1 is SGHNT and CDR2 YYREEE (reference sequence). The CDR3 sequence is 16 residues long. Written as DNA, the CDR3 is TGTGCCAGCAGCTTGGTCGCGGGAGGCCCCACAGATACGCAGTATTTT. Translation: CASSLVAGGPTDTQYF.

The chain couples TRBV18 to TRBJ1-1; no firm D call. Germline V gene lookup returns CDR1 KGHSH and CDR2 LQKENI. Trimming removed 2 bases at V and 0 bases at J, with 10 bases between. CDR3 size: 15 residues. CDR3 coding DNA: TGTGCCAGCTCACCAGGGAAGAACATGAACACTGAAGCTTTCTTT. This encodes CASSPGKNMNTEAFF.